Following are 20 T cell receptor beta chains from one sample sequenced in a study of blood T cells in healthy people across ages. For the second PCR, which ran for about 6 to 11 cycles, a sample-barcoded 5' primer and a J-beta primer mix were used. TCRdb used MiXCR to reprocess the 5' RACE reads, holding one entry per CDR3 protein. The table lists 800,000 or so distinct CDR3 sequences, 55% to 65% of them singletons. Sequenced input: blood. Receptors were obtained from a man younger than 40 in good health.

V gene TRBV5-1 combines with J gene TRBJ2-4; 9 bases are shared with TRBD2. The J call may be incorrect, as the DNA end agrees better with TRBJ2-7. The CDR3 totals 16 residues. CDR1 is SGHRS, CDR2 YFSETQ, per germline. As DNA, the CDR3 is TGCGCCAGCAATAGGGGGGATAGCGGGGGCCCCTACGAGCAGTACTTC. Amino acids: CASNRGDSGGPYEQYF.

The sample holds a few counts of this clonotype. The chain joins TRBV15 to TRBJ2-5; no reliable D call. This CDR3 is 12 amino acids long. Deletions cut 2 bases from V and 5 bases from J, with 6 bases between. Germline V gene lookup returns CDR1 LNHNV and CDR2 YYDKDF (reference sequence). This CDR3 is CATSRYKETQYF. Here the CDR3 DNA reads TGTGCCACCAGCAGATACAAGGAGACCCAGTACTTC.

The rearrangement uses TRBV20-1 and TRBJ2-1; 7 nucleotides line up with TRBD1. CDR1 and CDR2 from the germline V gene are DFQATT and SNEGSKA (reference sequence). This CDR3 contains 14 residues. The trim removed 6 bases at V and 8 bases at J, leaving 13 bases unmatched. The CDR3 sequence is CSAIRPPTGDEQFF. The DNA for the CDR3 is TGCAGTGCGATCAGACCACCTACAGGGGATGAGCAGTTCTTC.

In this sample, this clonotype turned up once. The chain recombines TRBV7-3 with TRBJ2-2; D may be TRBD2 (5 bases). The CDR3 runs to 12 residues. Germline assignment: CDR1 SGHTA and CDR2 FQGTGA. V gave up 6 bases and J gave up 7 bases, with 9 bases separating them. CDR3: CASRADGGELFF. In nucleotides, the CDR3 is TGTGCCAGCAGAGCGGACGGCGGGGAGCTGTTTTTT.

The gene calls are TRBV7-2 and TRBJ1-5; D possibly corresponds to TRBD1 (6 bases). Deletions cut 0 bases from V and 5 bases from J, with 14 bases between. CDR3 length equals 16 residues. Germline V gives CDR1 SGHTA, CDR2 FQGNSA. Here the CDR3 reads CASSLAQGVMHQPQHF. CDR3 nucleotide sequence: TGTGCCAGCAGCTTAGCACAGGGCGTGATGCATCAGCCCCAGCATTTT.

The V gene is TRBV5-1, the J gene TRBJ2-1, with TRBD1 as a possible D gene (5 bases). Germline-derived CDR1 and CDR2 are SGHRS and YFSETQ. The length of the CDR3 is 12 residues. Trimming shortened V by 0 bases and J by 10 bases, and 8 bases separated the two germline ends. CDR3 amino acids: CASSLEDTEQFF. CDR3 DNA: TGCGCCAGCAGCTTGGAGGACACAGAGCAGTTCTTC.

A single count supports this clonotype. A junction boundary mismatches the germline segment, possibly from a read error. The chain links TRBV2 to TRBJ2-5, with D possibly TRBD2 on 5 matching bases. Germline V lookup: CDR1 SNHLY, CDR2 FYNNEI. The CDR3 sequence is 15 residues long. The CDR3 nucleotides read TGTGCCAGCAGTGCCTCTTGGGCTAGCCAAGAGACCCAGTACTTT. It yields the protein CASSASWASQETQYF.

The chain employs TRBV27 and TRBJ1-2; possible D gene TRBD1, 6 bases. Germline V gene sequence: CDR1 MNHEY, CDR2 SMNVEV (reference sequence). The CDR3 has 16 residues. V was pared by 6 bases and J by 2 bases, with 19 bases between. The CDR3 DNA follows: TGTGCCAGCAGCCAAACTCAGGGGTTTGGGAACTATGGCTACACCTTC. This sequence encodes CASSQTQGFGNYGYTF.

The chain combines TRBV7-2 with TRBJ2-3; 10 nucleotides match TRBD2. CDR1 and CDR2 from the germline V gene are SGHTA and FQGNSA. This CDR3 region has 16 residues. The ends lost 1 base at V and 5 bases at J; junction bases unmatched: 6. The CDR3 DNA reads as TGTGCCAGCAGCTTAGTGCAGCGGGGGGGTGGAGATACGCAGTATTTT. Its translation is CASSLVQRGGGDTQYF.

V gene TRBV20-1 combines with J gene TRBJ2-2, with a weak D call TRBD2 (5 bases). The CDR3 runs 13 residues. Trimming shortened V by 4 bases and J by 3 bases, and 9 bases separated the two germline ends. The germline V gene encodes CDR1 DFQATT and CDR2 SNEGSKA (reference sequence). The CDR3 loop reads CSANGEYTGELFF. The CDR3 bases are TGCAGTGCTAACGGGGAATACACCGGGGAGCTGTTTTTT.

In this sample, this clonotype turned up a few times. The chain is built from TRBV20-1 and TRBJ1-2; D unresolved. CDR3 length: 13 amino acids. Germline V gene sequence: CDR1 DFQATT, CDR2 SNEGSKA (reference sequence). The ends were cut back, 5 bases at V and 4 bases at J, with 14 bases in the middle. The CDR3 coding sequence is TGCAGTGCTCCCGATGGGGAGCCCTATGGCTACACCTTC. It translates to CSAPDGEPYGYTF.

This chain's CDR3 is CASSPLDSYNEQFF. CDR3 coding DNA: TGTGCCAGCAGTCCCCTCGACAGCTACAATGAGCAGTTCTTC. The genes are TRBV27 and TRBJ2-1; tentatively, D is TRBD1 (5 bases). CDR3 length: 14 amino acids. Between the trimmed V and J ends, which lost 5 bases and 3 bases, there was a span of 11 bases. Germline CDR1 MNHEY, CDR2 SMNVEV (reference sequence).

This sequence joins TRBV20-1 and TRBJ2-3; no reliable D call. Trimming removed 7 bases at V and 1 base at J, with 12 bases between. The CDR3 covers 13 residues. Germline V gene sequence: CDR1 DFQATT, CDR2 SNEGSKA (reference sequence). CDR3 coding DNA: TGCAGTGGCTTCCTAGGAGGCACAGATACGCAGTATTTT. It is translated as CSGFLGGTDTQYF.

This clonotype came up a few times. The rearrangement links TRBV5-5 to TRBJ2-3; no clear D. Germline CDR1 reads SGHKS; CDR2 reads YYEKEE (reference sequence). There are 12 residues in the CDR3. Trimming took off 0 bases at V and 11 bases at J, with 10 bases between the two ends. The CDR3 loop is CASSLEVIGQYF. CDR3 coding DNA: TGTGCCAGCAGCTTGGAAGTCATTGGGCAGTATTTT.

About this clonotype itself: This may come from a read error, since a much larger clone is one base off. The rearrangement joins TRBV7-2 to TRBJ2-1, with 13 bases aligning to TRBD2. Trimming took 8 bases from V and 10 from J; bases not matched to a gene: 8. The CDR3 totals 14 residues. Germline CDR1 SGHTA, CDR2 FQGNSA. The CDR3 loop reads CASQGGLAGDEQFF. The CDR3 nucleotides read TGTGCCAGCCAGGGAGGACTAGCGGGGGACGAGCAGTTCTTC.

For this clonotype: A single base separates this from a much larger clone, so it may be a read error. The V call is TRBV6-5, the J call TRBJ1-6; TRBD1 is a possible D gene (5 bases). This CDR3 has 20 residues. V shed 1 base and J shed 4 bases, with 23 bases lying between them. Per the germline V gene, CDR1 is MNHEY and CDR2 is SVGAGI. The CDR3: CASSYYRYGTGAVYNSPLHF. As DNA, the CDR3 is TGTGCCAGCAGTTACTATCGCTACGGAACAGGTGCTGTGTATAATTCACCCCTCCACTTT.

The chain is built from TRBV20-1 and TRBJ1-2; D possibly corresponds to TRBD1 (6 bases). With 0 bases removed from V and 4 bases from J, the gap between germline ends came to 9 bases. The germline gives CDR1 DFQATT, CDR2 SNEGSKA (reference sequence). CDR3 size: 13 residues. The CDR3 reads CSARDRGGYGYTF. CDR3 nucleotide sequence: TGCAGTGCTAGAGACAGGGGTGGCTATGGCTACACCTTC.

This clonotype was seen more than once but under ten times. The rearrangement links TRBV29-1 to TRBJ2-1, with 9 bases lining up with TRBD2. The germline V gene encodes CDR1 SQVTM and CDR2 ANQGSEA. After removal of 6 bases from V and 0 bases from J, the junction contained 3 bases not matched to a gene. The CDR3 spans 14 residues. CDR3 residues: CSVMTSGSYNEQFF. CDR3 bases: TGCAGCGTCATGACTAGCGGCTCCTACAATGAGCAGTTCTTC.

J is TRBJ2-3 and V is TRBV29-1; D might be TRBD1 (5 bases). Trimming removed 6 bases at V and 2 bases at J, with 9 bases between. Per germline, CDR1 SQVTM and CDR2 ANQGSEA. The CDR3 length is 12 residues. For the CDR3, the DNA is TGCAGCGTGTGTGGGGCCACAGATACGCAGTATTTT. Its protein is CSVCGATDTQYF.

This clonotype was seen only a few times. V is TRBV6-5 and J is TRBJ1-4; D ambiguous. The CDR3 is 15 residues long. The V end was cut by 6 bases, the J end by 0 bases, with 11 bases between. CDR1 and CDR2 (germline): MNHEY, SVGAGI. The CDR3 loop reads CASRTSPTTNEKLFF. CDR3 DNA sequence: TGTGCCAGCAGGACCAGCCCTACAACTAATGAAAAACTGTTTTTT.